Detailed here is one TCR beta chain. Deletions cut 6 bases from V and 0 bases from J, with 15 bases between. The CDR3 covers 16 residues. Germline V lookup: CDR1 SNHLY, CDR2 FYNNEI. Generated by immunoSEQ multiplex PCR, the TCRdb table keeps only in-frame clones and is missing some. Among over 100,000 clones listed, over 70% were seen once. The data belong to a study of T cell responses to AZD1222 COVID-19 vaccine. The sample here was peripheral blood, taken on day 0 of AZD1222 vaccination. The chain employs TRBV2 and TRBJ2-4; D is possibly TRBD2 (5 bases). The sequence was obtained from an adult in good health. The CDR3 sequence: CASRPGLEKAKNIQYF. Here the CDR3 DNA reads TGTGCCAGCAGACCTGGACTGGAGAAAGCCAAAAACATTCAGTACTTC.